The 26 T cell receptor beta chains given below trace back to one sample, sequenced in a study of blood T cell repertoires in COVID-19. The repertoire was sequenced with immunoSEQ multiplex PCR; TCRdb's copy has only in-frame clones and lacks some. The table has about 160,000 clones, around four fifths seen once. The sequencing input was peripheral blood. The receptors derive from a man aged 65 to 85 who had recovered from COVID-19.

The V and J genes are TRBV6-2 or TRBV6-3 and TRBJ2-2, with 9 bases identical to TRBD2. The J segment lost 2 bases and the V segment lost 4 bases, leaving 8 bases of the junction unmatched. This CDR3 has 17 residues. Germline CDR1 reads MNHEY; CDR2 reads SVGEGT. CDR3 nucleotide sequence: TGTGCCAGCAGTTCCAAACCGGGACTAGCAAACACCGGGGAGCTGTTTTTT. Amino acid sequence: CASSSKPGLANTGELFF.

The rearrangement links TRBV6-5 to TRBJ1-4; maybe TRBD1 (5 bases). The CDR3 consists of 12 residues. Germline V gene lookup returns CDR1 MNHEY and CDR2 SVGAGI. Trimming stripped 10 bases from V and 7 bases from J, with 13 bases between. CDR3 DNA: TGTGCCACTCAGGGATTAGGTGAAAAACTGTTTTTT. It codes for CATQGLGEKLFF.

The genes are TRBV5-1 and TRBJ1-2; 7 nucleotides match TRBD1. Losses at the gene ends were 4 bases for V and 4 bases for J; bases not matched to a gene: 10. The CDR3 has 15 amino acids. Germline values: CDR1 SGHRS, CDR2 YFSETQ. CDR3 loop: CASSAGTAGGYGYTF. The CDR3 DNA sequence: TGCGCCAGCAGCGCCGGGACAGCCGGGGGCTATGGCTACACCTTC.

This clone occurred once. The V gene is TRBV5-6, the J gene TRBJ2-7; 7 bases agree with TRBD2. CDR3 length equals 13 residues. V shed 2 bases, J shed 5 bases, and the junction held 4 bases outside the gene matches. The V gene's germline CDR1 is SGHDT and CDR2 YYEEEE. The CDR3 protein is CASSFRGVHEQYF. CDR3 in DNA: TGTGCCAGCAGCTTCCGGGGGGTACACGAGCAGTACTTC.

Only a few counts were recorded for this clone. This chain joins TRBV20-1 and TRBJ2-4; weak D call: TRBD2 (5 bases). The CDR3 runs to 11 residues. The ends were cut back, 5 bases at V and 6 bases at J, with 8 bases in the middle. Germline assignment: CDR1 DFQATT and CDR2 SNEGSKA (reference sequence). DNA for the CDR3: TGCAGTGCTGAAAGCGGAAACATTCAGTACTTC. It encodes CSAESGNIQYF.

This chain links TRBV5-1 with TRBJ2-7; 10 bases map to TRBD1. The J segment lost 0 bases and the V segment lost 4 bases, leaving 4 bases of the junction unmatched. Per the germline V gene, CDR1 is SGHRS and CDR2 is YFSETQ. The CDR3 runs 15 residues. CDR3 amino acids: CASSEGTGVSYEQYF. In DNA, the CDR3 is TGCGCCAGCAGCGAGGGGACAGGGGTCTCCTACGAGCAGTACTTC.

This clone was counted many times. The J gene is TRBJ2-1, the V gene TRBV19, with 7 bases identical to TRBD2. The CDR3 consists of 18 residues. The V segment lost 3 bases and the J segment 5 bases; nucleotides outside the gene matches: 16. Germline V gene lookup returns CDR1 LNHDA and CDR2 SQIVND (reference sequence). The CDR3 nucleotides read TGTGCCAGTAGTATGCTGTTAAGGGGAGGGACGATAAACAATGAGCAGTTCTTC. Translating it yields CASSMLLRGGTINNEQFF.

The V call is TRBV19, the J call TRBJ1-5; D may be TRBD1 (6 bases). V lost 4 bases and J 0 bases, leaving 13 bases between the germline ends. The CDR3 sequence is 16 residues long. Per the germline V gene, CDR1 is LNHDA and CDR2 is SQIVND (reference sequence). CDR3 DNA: TGTGCCAGTAGTACAACATGGGGGCCTAGCAATCAGCCCCAGCATTTT. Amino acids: CASSTTWGPSNQPQHF.

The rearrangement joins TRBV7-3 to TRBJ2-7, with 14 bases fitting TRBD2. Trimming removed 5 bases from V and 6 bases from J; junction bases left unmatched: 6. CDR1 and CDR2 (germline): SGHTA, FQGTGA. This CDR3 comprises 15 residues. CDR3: CASSPGTSGSREQYF. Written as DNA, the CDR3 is TGTGCCAGCAGCCCCGGGACTAGCGGGAGTCGCGAGCAGTACTTC.

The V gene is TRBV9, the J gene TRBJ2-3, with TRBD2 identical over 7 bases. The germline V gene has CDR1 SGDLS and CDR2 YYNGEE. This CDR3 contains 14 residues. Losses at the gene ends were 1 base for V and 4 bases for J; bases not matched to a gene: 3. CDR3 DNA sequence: TGTGCCAGCAGCGTATCCCTAGCGGCAGATACGCAGTATTTT. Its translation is CASSVSLAADTQYF.

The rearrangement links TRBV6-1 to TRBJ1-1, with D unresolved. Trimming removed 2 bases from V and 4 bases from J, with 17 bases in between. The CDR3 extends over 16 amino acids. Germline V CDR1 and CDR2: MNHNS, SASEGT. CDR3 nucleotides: TGTGCCAGCAGTGAATTATTATCGGGGTACGGCACTGAAGCTTTCTTT. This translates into CASSELLSGYGTEAFF.

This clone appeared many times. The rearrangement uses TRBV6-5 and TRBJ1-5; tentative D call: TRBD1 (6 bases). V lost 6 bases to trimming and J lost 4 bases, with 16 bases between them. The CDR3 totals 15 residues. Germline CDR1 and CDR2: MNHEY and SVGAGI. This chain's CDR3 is CASSFNYRENQPQHF. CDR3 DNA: TGTGCCAGCAGCTTTAACTACAGGGAGAATCAGCCCCAGCATTTT.

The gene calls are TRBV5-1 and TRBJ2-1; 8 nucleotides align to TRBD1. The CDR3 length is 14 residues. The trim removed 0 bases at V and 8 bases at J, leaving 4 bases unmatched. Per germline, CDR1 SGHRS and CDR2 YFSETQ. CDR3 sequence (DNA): TGCGCCAGCAGCTTGGCACCAGGGGGCGATGAGCAGTTCTTC. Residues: CASSLAPGGDEQFF.

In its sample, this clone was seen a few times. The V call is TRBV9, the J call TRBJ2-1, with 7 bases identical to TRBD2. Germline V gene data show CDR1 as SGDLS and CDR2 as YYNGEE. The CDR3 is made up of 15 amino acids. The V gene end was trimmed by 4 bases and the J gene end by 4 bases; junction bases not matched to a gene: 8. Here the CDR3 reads CASSPGSGMYNEQFF. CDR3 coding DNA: TGTGCCAGCAGCCCCGGGAGCGGGATGTACAATGAGCAGTTCTTC.

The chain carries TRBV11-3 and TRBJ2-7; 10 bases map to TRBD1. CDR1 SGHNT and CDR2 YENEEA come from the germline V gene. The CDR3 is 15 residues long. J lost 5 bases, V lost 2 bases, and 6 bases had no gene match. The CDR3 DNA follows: TGTGCCAGCAGCTTATTCGGGACAGGGGAGCACGAGCAGTACTTC. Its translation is CASSLFGTGEHEQYF.

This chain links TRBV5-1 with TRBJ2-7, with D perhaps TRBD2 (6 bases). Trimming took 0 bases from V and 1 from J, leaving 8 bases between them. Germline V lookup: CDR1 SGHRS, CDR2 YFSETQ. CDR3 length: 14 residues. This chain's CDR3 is CASSLELASYEQYF. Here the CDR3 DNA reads TGCGCCAGCAGCTTGGAGCTAGCGTCCTACGAGCAGTACTTC.

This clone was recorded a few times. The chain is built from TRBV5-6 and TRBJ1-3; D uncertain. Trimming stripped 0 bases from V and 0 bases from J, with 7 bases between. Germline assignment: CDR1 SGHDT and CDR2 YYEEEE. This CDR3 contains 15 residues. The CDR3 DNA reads TGTGCCAGCAGCTTGGCCCAGGTCTCTGGAAACACCATATATTTT. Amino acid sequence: CASSLAQVSGNTIYF.

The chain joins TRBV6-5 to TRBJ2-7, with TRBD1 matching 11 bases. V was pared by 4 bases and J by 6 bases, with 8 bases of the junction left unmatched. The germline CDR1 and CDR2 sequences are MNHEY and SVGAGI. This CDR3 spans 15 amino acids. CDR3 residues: CASSSLGQGASEQYF. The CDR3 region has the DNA TGTGCCAGCAGTTCCTTAGGACAGGGGGCAAGCGAGCAGTACTTC.

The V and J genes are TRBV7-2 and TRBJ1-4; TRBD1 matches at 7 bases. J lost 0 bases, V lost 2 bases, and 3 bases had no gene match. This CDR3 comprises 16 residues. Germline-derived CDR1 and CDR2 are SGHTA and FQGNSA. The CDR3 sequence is CASSLTGTATNEKLFF. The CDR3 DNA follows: TGTGCCAGCAGCTTAACCGGGACAGCAACTAATGAAAAACTGTTTTTT.

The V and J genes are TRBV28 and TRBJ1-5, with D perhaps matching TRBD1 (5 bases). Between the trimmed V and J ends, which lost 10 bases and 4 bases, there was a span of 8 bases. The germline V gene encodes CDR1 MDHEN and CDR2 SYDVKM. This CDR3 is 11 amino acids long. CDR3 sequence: CATQENQPQHF. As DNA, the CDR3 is TGTGCCACACAGGAGAATCAGCCCCAGCATTTT.

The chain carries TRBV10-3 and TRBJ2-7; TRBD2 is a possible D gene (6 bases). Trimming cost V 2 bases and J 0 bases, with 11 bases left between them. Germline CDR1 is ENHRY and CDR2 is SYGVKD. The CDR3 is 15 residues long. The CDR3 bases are TGTGCCATCAGTGAGGGGGCGGGAAGCTCCTACGAGCAGTACTTC. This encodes CAISEGAGSSYEQYF.

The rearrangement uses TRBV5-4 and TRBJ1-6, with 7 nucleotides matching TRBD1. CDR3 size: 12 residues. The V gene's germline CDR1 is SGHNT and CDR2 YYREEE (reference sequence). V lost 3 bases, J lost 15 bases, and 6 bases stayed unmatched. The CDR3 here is CASSSDRLFLHF. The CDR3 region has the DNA TGTGCCAGCAGCTCGGACAGGCTTTTCCTCCACTTT. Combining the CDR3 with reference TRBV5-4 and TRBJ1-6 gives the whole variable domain ETGVTQSPTHLIKTRGQQVTLRCSSQSGHNTVSWYQQALGQGPQFIFQYYREEENGRGNFPPRFSGLQFPNYSSELNVNALELDDSALYLCASSSDRLFLHFGNGTRLTVT.

This CDR3 reads CASSQSRTAGNTIYF. DNA for the CDR3: TGCGCCAGCAGTCAATCCCGTACAGCTGGAAACACCATATATTTT. J is TRBJ1-3 and V is TRBV23-1; D is uncertain. TRBV23-1 is designated an ORF whose function remains uncertain. V lost 0 bases and J 2 bases, leaving 8 bases between the germline ends. The CDR3 is 15 amino acids.

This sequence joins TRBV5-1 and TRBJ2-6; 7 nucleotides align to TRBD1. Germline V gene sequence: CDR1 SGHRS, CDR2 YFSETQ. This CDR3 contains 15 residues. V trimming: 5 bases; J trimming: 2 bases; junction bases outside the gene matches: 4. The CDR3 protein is CASSDQGAGANVLTF. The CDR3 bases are TGCGCCAGCAGTGATCAGGGGGCTGGGGCCAACGTCCTGACTTTC.

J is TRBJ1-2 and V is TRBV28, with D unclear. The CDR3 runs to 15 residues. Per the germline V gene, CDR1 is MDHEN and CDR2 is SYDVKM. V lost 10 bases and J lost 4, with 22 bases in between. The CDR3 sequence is CATRAEVPDIYGYTF. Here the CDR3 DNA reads TGTGCCACCAGAGCGGAGGTCCCGGATATCTATGGCTACACCTTC.

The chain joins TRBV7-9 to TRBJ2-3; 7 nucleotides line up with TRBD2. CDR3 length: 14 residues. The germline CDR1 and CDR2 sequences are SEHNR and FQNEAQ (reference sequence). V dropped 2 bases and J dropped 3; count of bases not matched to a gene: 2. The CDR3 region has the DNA TGTGCCAGCAGCTTATCTAGCGGAACAGATACGCAGTATTTT. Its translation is CASSLSSGTDTQYF.